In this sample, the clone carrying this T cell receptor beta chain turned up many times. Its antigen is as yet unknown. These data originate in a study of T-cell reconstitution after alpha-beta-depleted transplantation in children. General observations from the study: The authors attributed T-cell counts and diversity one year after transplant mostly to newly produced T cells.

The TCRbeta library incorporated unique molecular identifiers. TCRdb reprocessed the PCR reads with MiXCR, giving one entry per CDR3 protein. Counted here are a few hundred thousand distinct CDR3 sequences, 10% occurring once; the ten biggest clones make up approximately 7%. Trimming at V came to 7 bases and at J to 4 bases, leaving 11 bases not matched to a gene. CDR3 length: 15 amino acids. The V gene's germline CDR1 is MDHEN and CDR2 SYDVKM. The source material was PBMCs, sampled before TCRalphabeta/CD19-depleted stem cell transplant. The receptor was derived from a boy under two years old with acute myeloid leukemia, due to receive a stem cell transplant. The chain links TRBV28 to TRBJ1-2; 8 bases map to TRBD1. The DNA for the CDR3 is TGTGCCAGCAACCAAGGACAGGGCCTCTCCTATGGCTACACCTTC. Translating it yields CASNQGQGLSYGYTF.